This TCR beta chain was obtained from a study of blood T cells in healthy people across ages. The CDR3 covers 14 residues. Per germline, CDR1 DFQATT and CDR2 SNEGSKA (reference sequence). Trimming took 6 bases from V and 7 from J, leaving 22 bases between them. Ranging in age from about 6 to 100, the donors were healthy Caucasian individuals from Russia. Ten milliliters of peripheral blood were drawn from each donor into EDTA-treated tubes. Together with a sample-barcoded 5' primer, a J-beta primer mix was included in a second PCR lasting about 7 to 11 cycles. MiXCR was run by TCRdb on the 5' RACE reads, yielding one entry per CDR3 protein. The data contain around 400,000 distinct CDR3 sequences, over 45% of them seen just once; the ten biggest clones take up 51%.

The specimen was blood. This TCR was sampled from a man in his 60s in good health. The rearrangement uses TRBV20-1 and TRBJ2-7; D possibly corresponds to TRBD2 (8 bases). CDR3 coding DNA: TGCAGTGCCATAGCGGGGACAGCTACTCGGGAGCAGTACTTC. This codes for CSAIAGTATREQYF.